The present T cell receptor beta chain was sequenced within a study of blood T cell repertoires in COVID-19. The wider study: The samples span acute and convalescent COVID-19 from the United States, Italy and Spain. PBMCs, B-cell-depleted T cells, or T cells provided the cDNA or gDNA that made up the material.

As handled by the study authors: It was from reference gene primer amplification that nucleated cell counts were estimated. Using immunoSEQ multiplex PCR, the repertoire was profiled, and TCRdb retains in-frame clones only, with some absent. Clonal size and the V and J genes are those of that table, whereas D and trimming came from the DNA. This sample has roughly 200,000 clones, with around 83% found just once. This CDR3 comprises 18 residues. This TCR was recovered from a human donor in a cohort sampled during active COVID-19. The sequencing input was peripheral blood. This chain connects TRBV21-1 to TRBJ2-3; TRBD1, as called in the table, went unchecked against the DNA. TRBV21-1 is a pseudogene segment. This CDR3 reads CASSKSPRQRYSTDTQYF. The DNA of the CDR3 is TGTGCCAGCAGCAAATCCCCTAGACAGCGATATAGCACAGATACGCAGTATTTT.